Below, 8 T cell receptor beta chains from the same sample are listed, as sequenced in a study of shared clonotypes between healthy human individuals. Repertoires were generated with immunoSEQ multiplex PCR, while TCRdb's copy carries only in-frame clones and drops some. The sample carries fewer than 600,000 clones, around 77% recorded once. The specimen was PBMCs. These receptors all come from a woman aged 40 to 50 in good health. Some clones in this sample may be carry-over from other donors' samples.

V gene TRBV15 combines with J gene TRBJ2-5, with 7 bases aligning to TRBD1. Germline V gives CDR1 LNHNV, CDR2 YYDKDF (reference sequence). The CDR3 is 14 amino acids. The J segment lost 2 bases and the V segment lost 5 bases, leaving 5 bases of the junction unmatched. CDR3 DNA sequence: TGTGCCACCAGCCCAGGGGGACAACAAGAGACCCAGTACTTC. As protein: CATSPGGQQETQYF.

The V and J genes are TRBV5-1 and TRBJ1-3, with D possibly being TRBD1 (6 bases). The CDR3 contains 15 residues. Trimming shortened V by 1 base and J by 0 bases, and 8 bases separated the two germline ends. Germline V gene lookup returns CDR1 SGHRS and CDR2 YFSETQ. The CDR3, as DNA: TGCGCCAGCAGCTTGAAGGACAGCTCTGGAAACACCATATATTTT. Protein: CASSLKDSSGNTIYF.

The CDR3 is CASSLWGGVIGELFF. In DNA, the CDR3 is TGTGCCAGCAGTTTATGGGGGGGTGTAATCGGGGAGCTGTTTTTT. V is TRBV27 and J is TRBJ2-2; 7 bases are a match to TRBD2. The CDR3 spans 15 residues. The junction had 6 bases not matched to a gene; V was cut back by 1 base and J by 7 bases. Germline V gene data show CDR1 as MNHEY and CDR2 as SMNVEV (reference sequence).

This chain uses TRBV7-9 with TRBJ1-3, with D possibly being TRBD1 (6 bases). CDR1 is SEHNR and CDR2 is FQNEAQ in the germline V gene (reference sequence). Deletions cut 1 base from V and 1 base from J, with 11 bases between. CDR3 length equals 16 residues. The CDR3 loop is CASSLVGGYSGNTIYF. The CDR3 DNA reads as TGTGCCAGCAGCTTAGTAGGGGGGTATTCTGGAAACACCATATATTTT. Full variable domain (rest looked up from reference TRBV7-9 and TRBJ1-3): DTGVSQNPRHKITKRGQNVTFRCDPISEHNRLYWYRQTLGQGPEFLTYFQNEAQLEKSRLLSDRFSAERPKGSFSTLEIQRTEQGDSAMYLCASSLVGGYSGNTIYFGEGSWLTVV.

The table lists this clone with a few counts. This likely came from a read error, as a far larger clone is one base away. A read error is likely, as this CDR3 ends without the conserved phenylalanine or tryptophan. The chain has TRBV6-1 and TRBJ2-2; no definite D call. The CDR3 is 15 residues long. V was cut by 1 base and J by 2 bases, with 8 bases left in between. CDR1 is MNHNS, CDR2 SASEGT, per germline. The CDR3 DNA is TGTGCCAGCAGTGAAGAAGAAGGAAACACCGGGGAGCTGTTTCTT. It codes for CASSEEEGNTGELFL.

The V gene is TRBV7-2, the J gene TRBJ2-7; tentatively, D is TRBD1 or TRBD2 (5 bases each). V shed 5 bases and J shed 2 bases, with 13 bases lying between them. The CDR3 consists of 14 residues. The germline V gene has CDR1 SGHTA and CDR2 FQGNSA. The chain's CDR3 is CASSPQGETYEQYF. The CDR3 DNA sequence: TGTGCCAGCAGCCCCCAGGGAGAGACCTACGAGCAGTACTTC.

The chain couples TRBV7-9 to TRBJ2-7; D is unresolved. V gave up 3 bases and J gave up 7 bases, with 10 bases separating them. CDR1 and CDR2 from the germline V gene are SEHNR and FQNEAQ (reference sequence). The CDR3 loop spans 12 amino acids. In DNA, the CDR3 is TGTGCCAGCAGCTTGCTCGGCCTGGAGCAGTACTTC. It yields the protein CASSLLGLEQYF.

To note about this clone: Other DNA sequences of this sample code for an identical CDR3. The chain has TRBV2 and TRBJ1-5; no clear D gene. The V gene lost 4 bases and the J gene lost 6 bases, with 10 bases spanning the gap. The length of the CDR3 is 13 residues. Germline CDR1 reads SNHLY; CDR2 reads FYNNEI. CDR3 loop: CASSGRGGQPQHF. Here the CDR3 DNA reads TGTGCCAGCAGTGGTCGGGGTGGTCAGCCCCAGCATTTT.